The following is a TCR beta chain sequence with its context. Its antigen is not known. This specimen comes from a study of blood T cells in healthy people across ages. Study conclusions and caveats: One million T cells yielded diversity estimates that were considered underestimates. Higher diversity, along with more naive CD4+ cells, distinguished long-lived donors from aged donors.

Using a J-beta primer mix together with a sample-barcoded 5' primer, a second PCR was run for about 7 to 12 cycles. The template-switch adaptor, which had 12 random nucleotides, put a tag on each cDNA molecule. TCRdb reprocessed the 5' RACE reads via MiXCR and lists one record per CDR3 protein. The sample includes over 950,000 distinct CDR3 sequences, around two fifths seen only once; the top ten take around 13%. V was clipped by 8 bases and J by 0 bases, with 14 bases between them. Germline V gene data show CDR1 as SGHTA and CDR2 as FQGNSA. The CDR3 consists of 15 residues. This TCR came from a man younger than 35 in good health. The sample comprised blood. The J gene is TRBJ2-1, the V gene TRBV7-2; D call uncertain. The CDR3, as DNA: TGTGCCAGCCGCCTCGACCGAAGCTCCTACAATGAGCAGTTCTTC. Translation: CASRLDRSSYNEQFF.